This T cell receptor (beta chain) originates from a study of neurological immune-mediated disorders. cDNA was made by 5'RACE with 10-nucleotide random UMIs. TCRdb processed the 5' RACE reads anew with MiXCR; each CDR3 protein has one entry. In the table there are about 80,000 distinct CDR3 sequences, around 9.9% of which are singletons. This clonotype was observed many times. The CDR3 has 13 residues. Germline V gives CDR1 SGHTA, CDR2 FQGNSA. Trimming stripped 8 bases from V and 5 bases from J, with 15 bases between. The chain links TRBV7-2 to TRBJ2-5; the D call may be TRBD1 or TRBD2 (6 bases each). The material sequenced was PBMCs. The sequence derives from a man in his fifties in good health. CDR3 sequence: CASSYQGRETQYF. The CDR3 nucleotides read TGTGCCAGCTCCTATCAGGGGAGGGAGACCCAGTACTTC.